This T cell receptor beta chain appears in the sequencing data of a study of T cells after yellow fever vaccination. Study as a whole: Fractions containing few cells were prepared with SMART-Seq v4 Ultra Low Input. Overall study findings and caveats: A faster peak, day 5 versus 15, was reached by the weaker secondary response. Among all clonotypes, a small share was observed in both CD4 and CD8 compartments. A large majority of primary-vaccination clones showed up again after the booster (about 97% CD4, 88% CD8).

In germline, CDR1 is SNHLY, CDR2 FYNNEI. With 6 bases removed from V and 10 bases from J, the gap between germline ends came to 16 bases. The CDR3 is made up of 13 amino acids. TCRdb independently ran MiXCR on the 5' RACE reads; one entry per CDR3 protein. This table has some 240,000 distinct CDR3 sequences, around 3.5% appearing once. This clonotype was observed many times. Its specificity is unknown. The input for sequencing was PBMCs, taken 15 days after the yellow fever booster vaccination. V and J are TRBV2 and TRBJ2-1, with a tentative D call TRBD2 (6 bases). The receptor was isolated from a man aged 18 to 30 who received the YFV17D yellow fever vaccine. The CDR3: CASRGVYRGEQFF. Written as DNA, the CDR3 is TGTGCCAGCAGAGGGGTCTATCGGGGGGAGCAGTTCTTC.